This T cell receptor beta chain comes out of a study of T cell changes during pregnancy in multiple sclerosis. Libraries were prepared by immunoSEQ multiplex PCR; TCRdb keeps only in-frame clonotypes and omits some of them. The top ten clones hold 0.99% of a sample with approximately 99,000 clones, 90% to 95% of them seen once. The germline V gene has CDR1 SEHNR and CDR2 FQNEAQ (reference sequence). Trimming removed 5 bases from V and 2 bases from J, with 22 bases in between. This CDR3 has 17 residues. The sample in question was peripheral blood, obtained after pregnancy. This clonotype was sampled from a female donor with multiple sclerosis, enrolled in a pregnancy study. The chain links TRBV7-9 to TRBJ2-7, with D tentatively TRBD2 (6 bases). The CDR3 DNA is TGTGCCAGCAGCGATGCGAGCCGACGGGACTCCGCCTACGAGCAGTACTTC. Protein product: CASSDASRRDSAYEQYF. Complete variable domain (other parts from reference TRBV7-9 and TRBJ2-7): DTGVSQNPRHKITKRGQNVTFRCDPISEHNRLYWYRQTLGQGPEFLTYFQNEAQLEKSRLLSDRFSAERPKGSFSTLEIQRTEQGDSAMYLCASSDASRRDSAYEQYFGPGTRLTVT.